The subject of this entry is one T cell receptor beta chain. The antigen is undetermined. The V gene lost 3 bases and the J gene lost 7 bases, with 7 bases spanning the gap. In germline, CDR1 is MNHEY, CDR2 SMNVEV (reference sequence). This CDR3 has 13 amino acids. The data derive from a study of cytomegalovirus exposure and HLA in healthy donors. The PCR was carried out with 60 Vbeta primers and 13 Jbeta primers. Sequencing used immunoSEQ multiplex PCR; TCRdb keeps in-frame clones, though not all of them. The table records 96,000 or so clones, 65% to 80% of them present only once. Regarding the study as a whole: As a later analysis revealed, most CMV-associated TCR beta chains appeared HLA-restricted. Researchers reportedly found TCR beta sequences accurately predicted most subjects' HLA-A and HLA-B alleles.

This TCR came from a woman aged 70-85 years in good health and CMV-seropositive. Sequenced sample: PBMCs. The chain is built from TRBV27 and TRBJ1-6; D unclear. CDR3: CASSLPGNSPLHF. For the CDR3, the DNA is TGTGCCAGCAGTTTGCCGGGGAATTCACCCCTCCACTTT.